These T cell receptor beta chains were read from a single sample in a study of T cells in Graves' hyperthyroidism and ophthalmopathy. MiXCR, run by TCRdb on the multiplex PCR reads, gives a single entry per CDR3 protein. The data contain a few hundred thousand distinct CDR3 sequences, more than 12% of them singletons. Sequencing used blood. The source is a woman in her thirties with Graves' ophthalmopathy. Both conserved end residues are part of each CDR3. Each record gives: D gene, J gene, V gene, clone size, CDR3 DNA, CDR3 protein. A D gene is named only where the DNA matches it firmly. Rows may omit the clone size; those that give it use once, few, many or a size class.

D: TRBD2; J: TRBJ2-3; V: TRBV11-2; size: many; DNA: TGTGCCAGCAGCGAAACTAGCGGGGGGTTTACAGATACGCAGTATTTT; CDR3: CASSETSGGFTDTQYF
D: -; J: TRBJ1-3; V: TRBV2; size: -; DNA: TGTGCCAGCAGAGCCTACGGTGGAAACACCATATATTTT; CDR3: CASRAYGGNTIYF
D: -; J: TRBJ2-7; V: TRBV9; size: many; DNA: TGTGCCAGCAGCGTAGGGTCGGTATCCTACGAGCAGTACTTC; CDR3: CASSVGSVSYEQYF
D: -; J: TRBJ1-4; V: TRBV14; size: -; DNA: TGTGCCAGCAGCCTACGGACCGGCAGGTGGGGGGAAAAACTGTTTTTT; CDR3: CASSLRTGRWGEKLFF
D: -; J: TRBJ1-4; V: TRBV11-3; size: -; DNA: TGTGCCAGCAGCTGGGCAGGGAGGGGTGAAAAACTGTTTTTT; CDR3: CASSWAGRGEKLFF
D: -; J: TRBJ1-6; V: TRBV28; size: once; DNA: TGTGCCAGCAGCCGAGTCGCCTCCGGGGGTCTGTGGTCACCCCTCCACTTT; CDR3: CASSRVASGGLWSPLHF
D: -; J: TRBJ2-5; V: TRBV2; size: many; DNA: TGTGCCAGCCGCAGCCAGGTCGTCGAGACCCAGTACTTC; CDR3: CASRSQVVETQYF
D: -; J: TRBJ2-1; V: TRBV28; size: many; DNA: TGTGCCAGCAGTTTACCCCCTGTGGGATACAATGAGCAGTTCTTC; CDR3: CASSLPPVGYNEQFF
D: TRBD2; J: TRBJ2-3; V: TRBV28; size: many; DNA: TGTGCCAGCAGTTACCCCTCTCGGAGCGGGGAACCAACCACAGATACGCAGTATTTT; CDR3: CASSYPSRSGEPTTDTQYF
D: -; J: TRBJ1-3; V: TRBV29-1; size: -; DNA: TGCTCATCAGGGTCTGGAAACACCATATATTTT; CDR3: CSSGSGNTIYF
D: -; J: TRBJ1-6; V: TRBV7-2; size: many; DNA: TGTGCCGGCAGCTACAAGCACTGGAAAGACAATTCACCCCTCCACTTT; CDR3: CAGSYKHWKDNSPLHF
D: -; J: TRBJ1-4; V: TRBV12-3/TRBV12-4; size: many; DNA: TGTGCCAGCAGTTTGAGAGGCGATGAAAAACTGTTTTTT; CDR3: CASSLRGDEKLFF
D: TRBD1; J: TRBJ1-2; V: TRBV5-6; size: many; DNA: TGTGCCAGCAGCCCAACGCCGGGACAGCGAGCCCCCTACACCTTC; CDR3: CASSPTPGQRAPYTF
D: -; J: TRBJ1-2; V: TRBV6-1; size: many; DNA: TGTGCCAGCAGTACCAGGGCCTATGGCTACACCTTC; CDR3: CASSTRAYGYTF
D: -; J: TRBJ2-1; V: TRBV27; size: few; DNA: TGTGCCAGCAGTTTTACTAGACCCAATGAGCAGTTCTTC; CDR3: CASSFTRPNEQFF
D: -; J: TRBJ2-1; V: TRBV7-2; size: many; DNA: TGTGCCAGCAGCCAAGGTCTACTAGATAATGAGCAGTTCTTC; CDR3: CASSQGLLDNEQFF
D: TRBD1; J: TRBJ2-7; V: TRBV7-2; size: many; DNA: TGTGCCAGCAGCTTAGTGGGACAGGGGTACGAGCAGTACTTC; CDR3: CASSLVGQGYEQYF
D: -; J: TRBJ2-7; V: TRBV2; size: -; DNA: TGTGCCAGCACCCCCTTAGGCAGGCGGGACCACTACGAGCAGTACTTC; CDR3: CASTPLGRRDHYEQYF
D: -; J: TRBJ2-3; V: TRBV7-3; size: many; DNA: TGTGCCAGCAGCTCTACCGGGACTTCAACAGATACGCAGTATTTT; CDR3: CASSSTGTSTDTQYF
D: -; J: TRBJ1-2; V: TRBV12-3/TRBV12-4; size: many; DNA: TGTGCCAGCAGTTTTAGGAAACTCAACTATGGCTACACCTTC; CDR3: CASSFRKLNYGYTF
D: -; J: TRBJ2-1; V: TRBV27; size: many; DNA: TGTGCCAGCAGATCTGACGTGGCGAGTTACAATGAGCAGTTCTTC; CDR3: CASRSDVASYNEQFF
D: -; J: TRBJ2-1; V: TRBV7-2; size: many; DNA: TGTGCCAGCAGCTTAGTAGAGCGCGGCGGGGAGTTCTTC; CDR3: CASSLVERGGEFF
D: -; J: TRBJ1-1; V: TRBV29-1; size: few; DNA: TGCAGCGTTGGAGCCGGGGGTCCCGCTGAAGCTTTCTTT; CDR3: CSVGAGGPAEAFF
D: -; J: TRBJ2-7; V: TRBV2; size: many; DNA: TGTGCCAGCTCCTATATCCGAGACACATACGAGCAGTACTTC; CDR3: CASSYIRDTYEQYF
D: -; J: TRBJ1-5; V: TRBV30; size: many; DNA: TGTGCCTGGAGGGAACCGGGGGTCAATCAGCCCCAGCATTTT; CDR3: CAWREPGVNQPQHF
D: -; J: TRBJ2-5; V: TRBV20-1; size: -; DNA: TGCAGTGCTCCTTTACGGGGGTCGCCTGGTGAGACCCAGTACTTC; CDR3: CSAPLRGSPGETQYF
D: TRBD1; J: TRBJ2-3; V: TRBV2; size: many; DNA: TGTGCCAGCAGTGATCTGGGACAGCAAATAACAGATACGCAGTATTTT; CDR3: CASSDLGQQITDTQYF
D: TRBD2; J: TRBJ2-7; V: TRBV20-1; size: many; DNA: TGCAGTGCCCCGGGACTAGCGGGGGAAAGCTCCTACGAGCAGTACTTC; CDR3: CSAPGLAGESSYEQYF
D: -; J: TRBJ1-2; V: TRBV6-1; size: many; DNA: TGTGCCAGCATTTGGAGCAGTGCGGGAGTTAACTATGGCTACACCTTC; CDR3: CASIWSSAGVNYGYTF
D: -; J: TRBJ2-3; V: TRBV28; size: many; DNA: TGTGCCAGCAGTTTATACGGGTCTTCTAGCACAGATACGCAGTATTTT; CDR3: CASSLYGSSSTDTQYF
D: -; J: TRBJ2-7; V: TRBV5-1; size: many; DNA: TGCGCCAGCAGCTTGGGCAGGTTCCCCTACGAGCAGTACTTC; CDR3: CASSLGRFPYEQYF
D: TRBD2; J: TRBJ2-5; V: TRBV6-1; size: few; DNA: TGTGCCAGCAGAGATTCAAGCGGGGAAGAGACCCAGTACTTC; CDR3: CASRDSSGEETQYF
D: TRBD1; J: TRBJ1-2; V: TRBV28; size: -; DNA: TGTGCCAGCGCGGGACAGCTGTATGGCTACACCTTC; CDR3: CASAGQLYGYTF
D: -; J: TRBJ1-6; V: TRBV4-2; size: -; DNA: TGTGCCAGCAGCTATCAGAGGTCCAATTCACCCCTCCACTTT; CDR3: CASSYQRSNSPLHF
D: -; J: TRBJ2-7; V: TRBV20-1; size: many; DNA: TGCAGTGCTACTCGGACTGCCCGACTCGACGAGCAGTACTTC; CDR3: CSATRTARLDEQYF
D: TRBD2; J: TRBJ2-1; V: TRBV19; size: -; DNA: TGTGCCAGTATAGGCGGGGGTTCTTACAATGAGCAGTTCTTC; CDR3: CASIGGGSYNEQFF
D: TRBD1; J: TRBJ2-5; V: TRBV12-3/TRBV12-4; size: few; DNA: TGTGCCAGCAGTTTTACAGGGGCTTGGGAGACCCAGTACTTC; CDR3: CASSFTGAWETQYF
D: -; J: TRBJ2-7; V: TRBV7-9; size: many; DNA: TGTGCCAGCACGGGACGGAACTACGAGCAGTACTTC; CDR3: CASTGRNYEQYF
D: -; J: TRBJ2-1; V: TRBV28; size: -; DNA: TGTGCCAGCAGTATCTTGACTGGGGAGCAGTTCTTC; CDR3: CASSILTGEQFF
D: -; J: TRBJ2-7; V: TRBV6-1; size: few; DNA: TGTGCCAGCAGTCGCTACAGCCCCTACGAGCAGTACTTC; CDR3: CASSRYSPYEQYF
D: TRBD2; J: TRBJ2-3; V: TRBV5-4; size: few; DNA: TGTGCCAGCAGCCCTGTGCCGTCGGGGGGACTAGATACGCAGTATTTT; CDR3: CASSPVPSGGLDTQYF
D: TRBD1; J: TRBJ2-1; V: TRBV12-3/TRBV12-4; size: many; DNA: TGTGCCAGCAGTCTTACAGGGGGCGCAAGAAATGAGCAGTTCTTC; CDR3: CASSLTGGARNEQFF
D: -; J: TRBJ1-4; V: TRBV20-1; size: many; DNA: TGCAGTGCTACGGGTGAAAAACTGTTTTTT; CDR3: CSATGEKLFF
D: -; J: TRBJ2-7; V: TRBV10-1; size: many; DNA: TGCGCCAGCAGTACCCAAGAGGGGTTTCACTACGAGCAGTACTTC; CDR3: CASSTQEGFHYEQYF
D: -; J: TRBJ2-5; V: TRBV20-1; size: few; DNA: TGCAGTGCTCTAAACAGGGGACTCGAGACCCAGTACTTC; CDR3: CSALNRGLETQYF
D: TRBD2; J: TRBJ2-1; V: TRBV6-2/TRBV6-3; size: -; DNA: TGTGCCAGCAGTTCACTAGCGTTTTCCTACAATGAGCAGTTCTTC; CDR3: CASSSLAFSYNEQFF
D: TRBD1; J: TRBJ2-2; V: TRBV19; size: -; DNA: TGTGCCAGTAGTATAAACCCGACAGGGGTAGGCGGGGAGCTGTTTTTT; CDR3: CASSINPTGVGGELFF